This TCR beta chain was retrieved from a study of Ad26.COV2.S vaccination and SARS-CoV-2 variants. In germline, CDR1 is SGHVS, CDR2 FQNEAQ. The germline V and J ends were trimmed by 0 bases and 1 base, with 13 bases remaining between them. The CDR3 extends over 17 amino acids. Here immunoSEQ multiplex PCR was the method, and the copy in TCRdb shows in-frame clones only, minus some. Of approximately 400,000 clones in the sample, about 91% are singletons; the top ten hold 3% to 5%. The sequencing here drew on peripheral blood, taken after recovery from COVID-19. The TCR sequence derives from a human donor who had recovered from COVID-19. The rearrangement joins TRBV7-8 to TRBJ1-5; the D gene is possibly TRBD1 (5 bases). The CDR3, as DNA: TGTGCCAGCAGCTTAGCGGGGGTCAGCACGAGCAATCAGCCCCAGCATTTT. Translated, it gives CASSLAGVSTSNQPQHF. The full variable domain, rest sourced from reference TRBV7-8 and TRBJ1-5, is GAGVSQSPRYKVAKRGQDVALRCDPISGHVSLFWYQQALGQGPEFLTYFQNEAQLDKSGLPSDRFFAERPEGSVSTLKIQRTQQEDSAVYLCASSLAGVSTSNQPQHFGDGTRLSIL.